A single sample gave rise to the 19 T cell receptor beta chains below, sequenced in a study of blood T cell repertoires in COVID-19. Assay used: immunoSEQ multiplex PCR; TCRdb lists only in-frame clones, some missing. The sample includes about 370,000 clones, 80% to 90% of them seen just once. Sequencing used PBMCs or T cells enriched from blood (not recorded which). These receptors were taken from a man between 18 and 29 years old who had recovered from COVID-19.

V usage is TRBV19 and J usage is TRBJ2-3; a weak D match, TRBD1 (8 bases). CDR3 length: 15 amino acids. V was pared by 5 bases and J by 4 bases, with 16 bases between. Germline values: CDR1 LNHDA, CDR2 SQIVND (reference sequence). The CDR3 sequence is CASSLRTGRADTQYF. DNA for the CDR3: TGTGCCAGTAGTCTTCGGACAGGGAGGGCAGATACGCAGTATTTT.

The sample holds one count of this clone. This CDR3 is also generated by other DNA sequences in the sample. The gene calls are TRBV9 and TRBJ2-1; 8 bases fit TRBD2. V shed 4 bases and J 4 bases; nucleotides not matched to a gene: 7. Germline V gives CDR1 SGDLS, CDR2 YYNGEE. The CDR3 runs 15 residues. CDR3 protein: CASSSSGGRYNEQFF. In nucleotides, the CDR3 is TGTGCCAGCAGCTCAAGCGGGGGCCGATACAATGAGCAGTTCTTC.

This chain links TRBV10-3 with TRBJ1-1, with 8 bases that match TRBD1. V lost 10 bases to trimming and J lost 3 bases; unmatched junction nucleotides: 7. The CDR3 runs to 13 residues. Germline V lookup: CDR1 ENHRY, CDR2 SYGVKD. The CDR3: CATGEQGDTEAFF. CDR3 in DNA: TGTGCCACCGGAGAACAGGGGGACACTGAAGCTTTCTTT.

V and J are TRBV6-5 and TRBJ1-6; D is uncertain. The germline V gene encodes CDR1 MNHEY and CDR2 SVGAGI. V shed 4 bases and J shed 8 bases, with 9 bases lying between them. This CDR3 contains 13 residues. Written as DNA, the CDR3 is TGTGCCAGCAGTTCGAGGGATTATTCACCCCTCCACTTT. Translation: CASSSRDYSPLHF.

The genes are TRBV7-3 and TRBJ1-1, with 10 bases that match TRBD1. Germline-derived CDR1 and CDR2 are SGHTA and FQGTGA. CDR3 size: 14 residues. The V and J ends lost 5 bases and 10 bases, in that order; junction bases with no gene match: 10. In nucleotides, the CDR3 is TGTGCCAGCAGCCCCGGGACAGGGGAAAAAAGAGCTTTCTTT. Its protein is CASSPGTGEKRAFF.

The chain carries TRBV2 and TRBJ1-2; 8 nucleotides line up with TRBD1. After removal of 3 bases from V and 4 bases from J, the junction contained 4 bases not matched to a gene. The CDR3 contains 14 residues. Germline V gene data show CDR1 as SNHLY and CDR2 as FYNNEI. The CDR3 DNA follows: TGTGCCAGCAGTGAGGACAGGGTCGGCTATGGCTACACCTTC. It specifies CASSEDRVGYGYTF.

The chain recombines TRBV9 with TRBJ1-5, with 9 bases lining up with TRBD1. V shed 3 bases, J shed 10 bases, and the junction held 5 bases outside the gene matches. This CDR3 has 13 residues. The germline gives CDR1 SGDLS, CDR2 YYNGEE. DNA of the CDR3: TGTGCCAGCAGCGAGGGACAGGGAGGACCCCAGCATTTT. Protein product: CASSEGQGGPQHF. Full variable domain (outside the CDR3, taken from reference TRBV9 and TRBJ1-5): DSGVTQTPKHLITATGQRVTLRCSPRSGDLSVYWYQQSLDQGLQFLIQYYNGEERAKGNILERFSAQQFPDLHSELNLSSLELGDSALYFCASSEGQGGPQHFGDGTRLSIL.

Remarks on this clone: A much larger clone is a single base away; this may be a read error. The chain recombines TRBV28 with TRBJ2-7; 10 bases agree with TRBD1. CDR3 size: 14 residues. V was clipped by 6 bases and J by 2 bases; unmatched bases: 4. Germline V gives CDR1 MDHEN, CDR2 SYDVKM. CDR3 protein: CASRPGTGAYEQYF. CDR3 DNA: TGTGCCAGCAGACCCGGGACAGGGGCCTACGAGCAGTACTTC.

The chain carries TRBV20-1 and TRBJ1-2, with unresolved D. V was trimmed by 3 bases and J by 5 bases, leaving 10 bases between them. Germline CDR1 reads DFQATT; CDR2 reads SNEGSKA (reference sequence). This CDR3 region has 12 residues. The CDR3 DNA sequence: TGCAGTGCTAGTCTCCCGGGGTATGGCTACACCTTC. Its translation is CSASLPGYGYTF.

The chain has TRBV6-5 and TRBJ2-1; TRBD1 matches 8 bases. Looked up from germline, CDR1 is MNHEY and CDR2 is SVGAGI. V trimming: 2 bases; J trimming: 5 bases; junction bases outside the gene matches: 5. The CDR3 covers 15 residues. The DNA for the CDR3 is TGTGCCAGCAGTTACGAGGCAGGGGGCCACAATGAGCAGTTCTTC. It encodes CASSYEAGGHNEQFF.

The CDR3 sequence: CASTPGTGLTGELFF. CDR3 nucleotides: TGTGCCAGTACCCCCGGGACAGGGCTCACCGGGGAGCTGTTTTTT. The V and J genes are TRBV19 and TRBJ2-2; 9 nucleotides match TRBD1. The trim removed 7 bases at V and 4 bases at J, leaving 7 bases unmatched. CDR3 length: 15 residues. Germline V lookup: CDR1 LNHDA, CDR2 SQIVND (reference sequence).

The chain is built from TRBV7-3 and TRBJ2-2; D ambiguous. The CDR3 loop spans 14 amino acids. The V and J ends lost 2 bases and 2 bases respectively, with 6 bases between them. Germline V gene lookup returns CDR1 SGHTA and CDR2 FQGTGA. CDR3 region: CASSLARNTGELFF. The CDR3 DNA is TGTGCCAGCAGCTTAGCGCGTAACACCGGGGAGCTGTTTTTT.

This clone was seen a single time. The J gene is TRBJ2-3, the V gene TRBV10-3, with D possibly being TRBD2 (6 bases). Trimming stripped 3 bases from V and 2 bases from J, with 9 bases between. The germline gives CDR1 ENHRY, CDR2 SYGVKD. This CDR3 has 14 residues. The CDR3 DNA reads TGTGCCATCAGTGAAACTAGCTTCACAGATACGCAGTATTTT. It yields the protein CAISETSFTDTQYF.

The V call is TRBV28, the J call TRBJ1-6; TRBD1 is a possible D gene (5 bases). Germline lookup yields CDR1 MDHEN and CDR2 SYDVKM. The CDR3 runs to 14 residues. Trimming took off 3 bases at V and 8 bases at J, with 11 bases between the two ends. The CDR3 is CASSLGWGDSPLHF. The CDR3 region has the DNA TGTGCCAGCAGTTTGGGCTGGGGGGATTCACCCCTCCACTTT.

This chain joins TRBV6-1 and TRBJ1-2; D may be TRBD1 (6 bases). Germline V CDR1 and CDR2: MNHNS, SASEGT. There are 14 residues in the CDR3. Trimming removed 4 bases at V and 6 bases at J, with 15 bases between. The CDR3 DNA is TGTGCCAGCAGTGTAGCTGAAGGGGGGGATGGCTACACCTTC. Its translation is CASSVAEGGDGYTF.

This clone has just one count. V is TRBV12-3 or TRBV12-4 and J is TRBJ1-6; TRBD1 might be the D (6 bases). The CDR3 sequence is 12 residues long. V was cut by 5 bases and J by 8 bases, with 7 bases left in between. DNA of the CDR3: TGTGCCAGCAGTAGGGGGTATTCACCCCTCCACTTT. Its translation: CASSRGYSPLHF.

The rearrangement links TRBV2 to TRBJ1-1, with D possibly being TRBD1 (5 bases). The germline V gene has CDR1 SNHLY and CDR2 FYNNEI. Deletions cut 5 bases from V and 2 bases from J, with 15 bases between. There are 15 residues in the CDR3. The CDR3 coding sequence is TGTGCCAGCAGTTCCAGGAGGGGAGTAAACACTGAAGCTTTCTTT. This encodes CASSSRRGVNTEAFF.

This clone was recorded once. For the CDR3, the DNA is TGTGCCAGCACCCCCTCCCCCCCAGATACGCAGTATTTT. It yields the protein CASTPSPPDTQYF. This chain connects TRBV25-1 to TRBJ2-3; D not certain. The CDR3 spans 13 residues. Germline V gene data show CDR1 as MGHDK and CDR2 as SYGVNS. Trimming removed 7 bases at V and 4 bases at J, with 12 bases between.

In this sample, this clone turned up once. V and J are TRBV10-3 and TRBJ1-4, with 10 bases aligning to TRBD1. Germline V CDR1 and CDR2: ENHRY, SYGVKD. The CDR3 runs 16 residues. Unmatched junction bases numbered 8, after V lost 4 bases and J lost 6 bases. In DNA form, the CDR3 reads TGTGCCATCAGTGGGACCCTCGGGACAGGGGATGAAAAACTGTTTTTT. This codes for CAISGTLGTGDEKLFF.